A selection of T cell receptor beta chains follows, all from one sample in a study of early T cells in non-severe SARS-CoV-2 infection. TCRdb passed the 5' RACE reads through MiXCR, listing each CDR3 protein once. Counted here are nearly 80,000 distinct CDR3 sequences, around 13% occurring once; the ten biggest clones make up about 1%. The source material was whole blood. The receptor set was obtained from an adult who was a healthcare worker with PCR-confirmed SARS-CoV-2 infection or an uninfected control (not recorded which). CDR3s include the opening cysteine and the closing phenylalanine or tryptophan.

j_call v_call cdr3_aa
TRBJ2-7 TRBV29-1 CSVADSSYEQYF
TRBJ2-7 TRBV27 CASSLRTTGYEQYF
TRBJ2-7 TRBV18 CASSRRGGGRYEQYF
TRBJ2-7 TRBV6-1 CASSPPIRESYEQYF
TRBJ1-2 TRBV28 CASSLRDRLGYTF
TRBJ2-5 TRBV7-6 CASSLASRGLETQYF
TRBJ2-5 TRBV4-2 CASSQGLGAEETQYF
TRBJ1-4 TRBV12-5 CASGPGFGGWANEKLFF
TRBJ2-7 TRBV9 CASSGGVGGPSSYEQYF
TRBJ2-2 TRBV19 CASSIPQSNTGELFF
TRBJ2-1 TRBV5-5 CASTSGLAGYNEQFF
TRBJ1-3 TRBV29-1 CSVAAEGTGAGNTIYF
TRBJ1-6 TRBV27 CASSLYGTFAGNSPLHF
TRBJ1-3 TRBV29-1 CSVEDPVVGNTIYF
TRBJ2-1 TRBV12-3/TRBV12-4 CASSLLLAGVGEQFF
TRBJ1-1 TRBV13 CASSLGGPDTEAFF
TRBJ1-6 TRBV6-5 CASSLTYNSPLHF
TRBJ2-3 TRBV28 CASSSFYRGRLRTDTQYF
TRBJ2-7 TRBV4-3 CASSLSSSTYEQYF
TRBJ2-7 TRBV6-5 CASGLAGGTYEQYF
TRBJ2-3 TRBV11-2 CASSPGTRRDTQYF
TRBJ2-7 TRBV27 CASSPPGLAVYEQYF
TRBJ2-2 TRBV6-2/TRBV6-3 CASSFTNTGELFF
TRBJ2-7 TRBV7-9 CASSLGRYYEQYF
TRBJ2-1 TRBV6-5 CASRTGGYNEQFF
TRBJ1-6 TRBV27 CASSLKGSFNSPLHF
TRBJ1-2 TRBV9 CASSQLGQLGGYTF
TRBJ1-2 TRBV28 CASNPKWVFNYGYTF
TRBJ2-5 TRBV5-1 CASSLMLAGAGTTQYF
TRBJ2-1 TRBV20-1 CSARRLAGAYNEQFF
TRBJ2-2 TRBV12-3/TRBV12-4 CASSPDRVDGELFF
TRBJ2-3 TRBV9 CASSDSGVGTDTQYF
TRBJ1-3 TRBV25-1 CASLIPGGNTIYF
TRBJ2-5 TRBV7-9 CASSLDIKETQYF
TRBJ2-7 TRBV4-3 CASSQDRKTGNHEQYF
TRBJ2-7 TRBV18 CASSPRDADHEQYF
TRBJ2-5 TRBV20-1 CSARRLAGGPQETQYF
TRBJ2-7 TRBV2 CASSDALGKVEQYF
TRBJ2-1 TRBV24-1 CATSDGLPRNNEQFF
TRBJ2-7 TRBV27 CASSYAGNYEQYF